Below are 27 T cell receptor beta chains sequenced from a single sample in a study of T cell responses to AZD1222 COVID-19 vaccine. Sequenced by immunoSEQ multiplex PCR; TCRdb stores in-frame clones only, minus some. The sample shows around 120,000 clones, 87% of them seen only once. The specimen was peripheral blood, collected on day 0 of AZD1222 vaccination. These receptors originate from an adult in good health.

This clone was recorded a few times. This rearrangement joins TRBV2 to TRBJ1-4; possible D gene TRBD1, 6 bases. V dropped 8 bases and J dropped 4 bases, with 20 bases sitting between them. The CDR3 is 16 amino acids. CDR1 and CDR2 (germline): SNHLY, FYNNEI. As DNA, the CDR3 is TGTGCCAGCGGGGGGGGCAGGGGCCCCTTTAATGAAAAACTGTTTTTT. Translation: CASGGGRGPFNEKLFF.

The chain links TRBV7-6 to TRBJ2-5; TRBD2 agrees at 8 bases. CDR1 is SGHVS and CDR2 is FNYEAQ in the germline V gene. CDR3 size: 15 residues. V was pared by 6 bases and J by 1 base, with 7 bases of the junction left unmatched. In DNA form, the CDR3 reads TGTGCCAGCAGTTGGAGCGGGGGACCCCAAGAGACCCAGTACTTC. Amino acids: CASSWSGGPQETQYF.

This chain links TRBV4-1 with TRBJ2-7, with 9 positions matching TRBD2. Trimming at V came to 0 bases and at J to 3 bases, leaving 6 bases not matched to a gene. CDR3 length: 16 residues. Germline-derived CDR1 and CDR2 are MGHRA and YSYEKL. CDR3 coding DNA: TGCGCCAGCAGCCAAGATCGGGTAGCGGGGGACTACGAGCAGTACTTC. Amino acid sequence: CASSQDRVAGDYEQYF.

The CDR3 here is CASSRLWGSEQFF. CDR3 nucleotides: TGTGCCAGCAGTAGACTCTGGGGATCGGAGCAGTTCTTC. The genes are TRBV6-4 and TRBJ2-1; D remains ambiguous. This CDR3 comprises 13 residues. The V gene lost 5 bases and the J gene lost 10 bases, with 15 bases spanning the gap. In germline, CDR1 is MRHNA, CDR2 SNTAGT.

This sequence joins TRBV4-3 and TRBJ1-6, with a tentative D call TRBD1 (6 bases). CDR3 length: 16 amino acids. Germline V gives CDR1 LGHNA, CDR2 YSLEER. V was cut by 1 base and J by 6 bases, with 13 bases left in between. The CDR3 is CASSQGTARTNSPLHF. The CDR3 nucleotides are TGCGCCAGCAGCCAAGGGACAGCCCGCACTAATTCACCCCTCCACTTT.

CDR3 coding DNA: TGCGCCAGCAGTGAGCCAGGGAGAGGGTACGAGCAGTACTTC. Amino acid sequence: CASSEPGRGYEQYF. V is TRBV10-2 and J is TRBJ2-7, with D tentatively TRBD1 or TRBD2 (5 bases each). This CDR3 contains 14 residues. V shed 2 bases and J shed 4 bases, with 12 bases lying between them. Per the germline V gene, CDR1 is WSHSY and CDR2 is SAAADI.

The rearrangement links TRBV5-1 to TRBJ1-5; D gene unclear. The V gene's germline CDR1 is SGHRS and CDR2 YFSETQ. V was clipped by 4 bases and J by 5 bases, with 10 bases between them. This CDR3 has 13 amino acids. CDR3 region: CASSLTSDQPQHF. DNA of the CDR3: TGCGCCAGCAGCCTCACAAGCGATCAGCCCCAGCATTTT.

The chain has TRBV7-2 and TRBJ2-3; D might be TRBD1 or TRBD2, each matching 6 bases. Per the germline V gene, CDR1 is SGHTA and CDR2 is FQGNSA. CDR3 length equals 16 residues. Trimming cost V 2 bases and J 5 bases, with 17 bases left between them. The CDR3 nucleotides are TGTGCCAGCAGCTTAACTCGGGGGCCTCCGGGAGATACGCAGTATTTT. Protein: CASSLTRGPPGDTQYF.

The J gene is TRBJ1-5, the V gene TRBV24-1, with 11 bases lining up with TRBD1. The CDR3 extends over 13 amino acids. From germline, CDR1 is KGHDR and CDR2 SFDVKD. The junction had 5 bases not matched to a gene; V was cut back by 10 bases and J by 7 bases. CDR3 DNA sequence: TGTGCCACTGGACAGGGGGCATACCAGCCCCAGCATTTT. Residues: CATGQGAYQPQHF.

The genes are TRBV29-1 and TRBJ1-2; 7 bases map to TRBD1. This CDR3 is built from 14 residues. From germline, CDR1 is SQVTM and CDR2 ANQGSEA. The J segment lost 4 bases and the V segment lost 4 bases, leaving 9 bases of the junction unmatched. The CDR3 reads CSVGGRQGGYGYTF. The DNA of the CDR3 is TGCAGCGTTGGGGGGCGACAGGGAGGCTATGGCTACACCTTC. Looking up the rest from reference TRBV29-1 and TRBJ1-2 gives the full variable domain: SAVISQKPSRDICQRGTSLTIQCQVDSQVTMMFWYRQQPGQSLTLIATANQGSEATYESGFVIDKFPISRPNLTFSTLTVSNMSPEDSSIYLCSVGGRQGGYGYTFGSGTRLTVV.

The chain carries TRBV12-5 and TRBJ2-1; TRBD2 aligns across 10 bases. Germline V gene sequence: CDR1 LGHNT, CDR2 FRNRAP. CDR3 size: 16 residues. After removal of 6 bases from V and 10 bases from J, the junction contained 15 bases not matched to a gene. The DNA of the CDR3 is TGTGCTAGTGGACCGCTTGTGGAAGCGGGGGGGAGCGAGCAGTTCTTC. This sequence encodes CASGPLVEAGGSEQFF.

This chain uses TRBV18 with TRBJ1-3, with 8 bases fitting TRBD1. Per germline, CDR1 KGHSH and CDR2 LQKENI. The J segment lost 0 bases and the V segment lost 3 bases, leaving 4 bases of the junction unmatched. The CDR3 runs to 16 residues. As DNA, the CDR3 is TGTGCCAGCTCACCTGACAGGGGTATCTCTGGAAACACCATATATTTT. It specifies CASSPDRGISGNTIYF. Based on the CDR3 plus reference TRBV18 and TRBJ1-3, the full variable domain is NAGVMQNPRHLVRRRGQEARLRCSPMKGHSHVYWYRQLPEEGLKFMVYLQKENIIDESGMPKERFSAEFPKEGPSILRIQQVVRGDSAAYFCASSPDRGISGNTIYFGEGSWLTVV.

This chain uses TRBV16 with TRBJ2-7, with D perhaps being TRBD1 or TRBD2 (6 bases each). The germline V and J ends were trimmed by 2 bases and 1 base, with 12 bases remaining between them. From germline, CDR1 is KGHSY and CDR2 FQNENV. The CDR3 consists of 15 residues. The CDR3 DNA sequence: TGTGCCAGCAGCCAAAGAGGGGGGACTTCCTACGAGCAGTACTTC. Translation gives CASSQRGGTSYEQYF.

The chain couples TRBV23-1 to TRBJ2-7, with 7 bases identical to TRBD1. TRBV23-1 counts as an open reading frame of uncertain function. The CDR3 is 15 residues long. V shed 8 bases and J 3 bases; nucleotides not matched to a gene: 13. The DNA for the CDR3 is TGCGCCAGCGTAAACAGGGGCCCCCTTTACTACGAGCAGTACTTC. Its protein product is CASVNRGPLYYEQYF.

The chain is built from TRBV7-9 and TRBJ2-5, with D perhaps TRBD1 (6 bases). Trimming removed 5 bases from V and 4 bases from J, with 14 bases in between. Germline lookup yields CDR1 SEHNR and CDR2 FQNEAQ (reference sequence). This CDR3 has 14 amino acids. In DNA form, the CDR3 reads TGTGCCAGCAGCACAGACAGGAGCGTAGAGACCCAGTACTTC. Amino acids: CASSTDRSVETQYF.

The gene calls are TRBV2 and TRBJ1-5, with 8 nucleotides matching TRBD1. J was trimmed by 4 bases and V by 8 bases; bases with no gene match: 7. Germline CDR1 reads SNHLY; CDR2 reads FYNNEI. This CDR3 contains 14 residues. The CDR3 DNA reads TGTGCCAGCCGCTTGGACAGGGCTAATCAGCCCCAGCATTTT. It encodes CASRLDRANQPQHF.

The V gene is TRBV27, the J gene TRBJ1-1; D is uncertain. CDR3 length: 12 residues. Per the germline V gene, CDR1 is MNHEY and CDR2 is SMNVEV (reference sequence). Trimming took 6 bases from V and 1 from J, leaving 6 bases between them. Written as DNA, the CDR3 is TGTGCCAGCAGAGAACAGAACACTGAAGCTTTCTTT. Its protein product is CASREQNTEAFF.

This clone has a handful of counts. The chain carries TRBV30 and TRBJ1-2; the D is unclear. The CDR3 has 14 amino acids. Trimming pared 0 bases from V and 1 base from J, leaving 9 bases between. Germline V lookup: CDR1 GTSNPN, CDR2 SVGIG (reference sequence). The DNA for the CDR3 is TGTGCCTGGAGTGTGGGTTTTAGTAACTATGGCTACACCTTC. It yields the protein CAWSVGFSNYGYTF.

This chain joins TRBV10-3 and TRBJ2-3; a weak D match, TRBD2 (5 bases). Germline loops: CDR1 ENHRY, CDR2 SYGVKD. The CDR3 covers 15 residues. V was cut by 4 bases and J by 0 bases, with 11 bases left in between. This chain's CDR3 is CAISAEGSSTDTQYF. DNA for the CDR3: TGTGCCATCAGTGCCGAGGGTTCGAGCACAGATACGCAGTATTTT.

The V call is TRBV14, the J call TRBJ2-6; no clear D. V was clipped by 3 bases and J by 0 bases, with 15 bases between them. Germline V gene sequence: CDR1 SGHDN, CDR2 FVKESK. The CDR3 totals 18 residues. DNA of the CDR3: TGTGCCAGCAGCCACGACATTGGCAGGAGCTCTGGGGCCAACGTCCTGACTTTC. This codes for CASSHDIGRSSGANVLTF. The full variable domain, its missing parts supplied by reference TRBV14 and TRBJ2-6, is EAGVTQFPSHSVIEKGQTVTLRCDPISGHDNLYWYRRVMGKEIKFLLHFVKESKQDESGMPNNRFLAERTGGTYSTLKVQPAELEDSGVYFCASSHDIGRSSGANVLTFGAGSRLTVL.

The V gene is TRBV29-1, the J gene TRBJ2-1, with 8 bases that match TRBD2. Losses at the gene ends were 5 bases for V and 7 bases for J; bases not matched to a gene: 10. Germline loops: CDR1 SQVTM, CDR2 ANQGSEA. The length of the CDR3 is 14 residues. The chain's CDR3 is CSVRAGGARNEQFF. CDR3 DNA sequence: TGCAGCGTTCGGGCGGGGGGCGCCAGGAATGAGCAGTTCTTC.

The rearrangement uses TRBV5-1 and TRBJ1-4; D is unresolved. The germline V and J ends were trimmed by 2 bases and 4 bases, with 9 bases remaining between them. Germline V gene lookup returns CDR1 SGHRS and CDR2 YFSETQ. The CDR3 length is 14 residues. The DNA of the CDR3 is TGCGCCAGCAGCTTAACCGTACTTAATGAAAAACTGTTTTTT. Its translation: CASSLTVLNEKLFF.

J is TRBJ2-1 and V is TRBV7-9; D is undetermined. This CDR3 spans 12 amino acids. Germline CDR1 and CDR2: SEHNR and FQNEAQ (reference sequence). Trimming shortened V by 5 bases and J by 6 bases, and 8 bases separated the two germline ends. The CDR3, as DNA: TGTGCCAGCAGCCCCATTCCCAATGAGCAGTTCTTC. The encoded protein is CASSPIPNEQFF.

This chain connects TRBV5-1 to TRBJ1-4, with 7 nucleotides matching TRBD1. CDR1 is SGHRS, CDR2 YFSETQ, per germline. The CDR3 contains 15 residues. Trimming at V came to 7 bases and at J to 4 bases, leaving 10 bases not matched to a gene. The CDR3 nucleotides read TGCGCCAGCGCTTTAGGACAGGCTAATAATGAAAAACTGTTTTTT. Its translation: CASALGQANNEKLFF.

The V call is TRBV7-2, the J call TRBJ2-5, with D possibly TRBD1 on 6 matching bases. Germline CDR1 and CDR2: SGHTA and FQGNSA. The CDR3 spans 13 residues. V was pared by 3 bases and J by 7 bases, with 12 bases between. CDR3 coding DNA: TGTGCCAGCAGCTTGGACCAGGGGTGGACCCAGTACTTC. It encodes CASSLDQGWTQYF. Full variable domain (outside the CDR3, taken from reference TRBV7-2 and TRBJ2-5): GAGVSQSPSNKVTEKGKDVELRCDPISGHTALYWYRQSLGQGLEFLIYFQGNSAPDKSGLPSDRFSAERTGGSVSTLTIQRTQQEDSAVYLCASSLDQGWTQYFGPGTRLLVL.

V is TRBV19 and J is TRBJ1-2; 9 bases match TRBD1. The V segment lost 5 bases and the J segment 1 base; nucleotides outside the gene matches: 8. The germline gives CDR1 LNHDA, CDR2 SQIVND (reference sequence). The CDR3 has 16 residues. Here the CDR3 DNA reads TGTGCCAGTAGTCCCCCGGGGACAGGGATTAACTATGGCTACACCTTC. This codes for CASSPPGTGINYGYTF.

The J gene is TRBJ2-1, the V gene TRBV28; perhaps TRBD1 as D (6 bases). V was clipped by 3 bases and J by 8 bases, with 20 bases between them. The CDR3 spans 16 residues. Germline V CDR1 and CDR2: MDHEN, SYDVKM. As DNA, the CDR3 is TGTGCCAGCAGTTTCTATTTCAGGGGAGAGGCGGATGAGCAGTTCTTC. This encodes CASSFYFRGEADEQFF.